Listed here is a single T cell receptor (beta chain). The target antigen is unknown. The data stem from a study of PD-1 blockade in mismatch repair-deficient tumors. Overall study results and limits: Tumor-resident clones, often undetectable pretreatment in blood, expanded then contracted after pembrolizumab.

Generated by immunoSEQ multiplex PCR, the TCRdb table keeps only in-frame clones and is missing some. Of more than 9,500 clones listed, approximately 83% were seen once; the top ten hold 22%. Indicated time point: roughly 10-day in vitro stimulation with candidate neoantigen peptide 2. An identically run culture lacking peptide was the fold-change baseline. V shed 5 bases and J 4 bases; nucleotides not matched to a gene: 11. CDR1 LNHDA and CDR2 SQIVND come from the germline V gene (reference sequence). This CDR3 spans 16 amino acids. Sequencing used cells cultured in vitro, obtained from a patient treated with pembrolizumab. The rearrangement uses TRBV19 and TRBJ2-1; 7 bases are shared with TRBD1. The TCR was taken from an adult with mismatch repair-deficient cancer. The CDR3 DNA reads as TGTGCCAGTAGTCTGACAGGGTCGTTTGGGTACAATGAGCAGTTCTTC. It codes for CASSLTGSFGYNEQFF.